The present T cell receptor beta chain was sequenced within a study of T cell changes during pregnancy in multiple sclerosis. This CDR3 spans 13 amino acids. Trimming took 3 bases from V and 8 from J, leaving 11 bases between them. CDR1 and CDR2 (germline): MDHEN, SYDVKM. The assay was immunoSEQ multiplex PCR, and TCRdb's table has in-frame clones only and misses some. The sample has roughly 31,000 clones; approximately 91% are singletons. This TCR was sampled from a female donor with multiple sclerosis, enrolled in a pregnancy study. The sample consisted of CD8+ T cells from peripheral blood mononuclear cells, taken before pregnancy. The chain couples TRBV28 to TRBJ2-1; D uncertain. CDR3 coding DNA: TGTGCCAGCAGTTTCCCAAGCCGGGATGAGCAGTTCTTC. Residues: CASSFPSRDEQFF.